A selection of T cell receptor beta chains follows, all from one sample in a study of PD-1 blockade in classical Hodgkin lymphoma. Clones were read by immunoSEQ multiplex PCR, and TCRdb kept only the in-frame ones, dropping some. The sample consists of approximately 150,000 clones, around four fifths of them appearing once. The sequencing used peripheral blood mononuclear cells (PBMCs), collected before the second cycle of nivolumab. The receptor source for this set is a human donor with classical Hodgkin lymphoma. CDR3s include the opening cysteine and the closing phenylalanine or tryptophan. Fields, in order: J gene, V gene, clone size, D gene, CDR3 DNA, CDR3 protein. D genes are given only for firm matches. Rows give clone size only sometimes, using once, few, many, or a class for an expanded clone.

j_gene: TRBJ1-1
v_gene: TRBV5-1
abundance: NA
d_gene: TRBD1
CDR3nt: TGCGCCAGCAGCCAAGACAGGGCGAACACTGAAGCTTTCTTT
CDR3aa: CASSQDRANTEAFF

j_gene: TRBJ1-1
v_gene: TRBV6-6
abundance: NA
d_gene: NA
CDR3nt: TGTGCCAGCAGTTACTCGCTCATCAGGGACCCACCGAGGGATTTCTTT
CDR3aa: CASSYSLIRDPPRDFF

j_gene: TRBJ2-3
v_gene: TRBV7-7
abundance: NA
d_gene: TRBD2
CDR3nt: TGTGCCAGCAGTCTTAGCGGGAACACAGATACGCAGTATTTT
CDR3aa: CASSLSGNTDTQYF

j_gene: TRBJ2-7
v_gene: TRBV6-5
abundance: NA
d_gene: NA
CDR3nt: TGTGCCAGCATAGAGGGGAGGGGGAGGGACGAGCAGTACTTC
CDR3aa: CASIEGRGRDEQYF

j_gene: TRBJ2-3
v_gene: TRBV7-6
abundance: NA
d_gene: TRBD1
CDR3nt: TGTGCCAGCAGCTCCGGGACAGTGGTTAGCACAGATACGCAGTATTTT
CDR3aa: CASSSGTVVSTDTQYF

j_gene: TRBJ2-5
v_gene: TRBV11-3
abundance: NA
d_gene: NA
CDR3nt: TGTGCCAGCAGCGCCGGTGGGGGGGAGACCCAGTACTTC
CDR3aa: CASSAGGGETQYF

j_gene: TRBJ2-1
v_gene: TRBV6-4
abundance: NA
d_gene: TRBD2
CDR3nt: TGTGCCAGCAGTGACTCGGGGCGGGGGTACAATGAGCAGTTCTTC
CDR3aa: CASSDSGRGYNEQFF

j_gene: TRBJ2-7
v_gene: TRBV10-1
abundance: few
d_gene: NA
CDR3nt: TGCGCCAACAGAGGTTCCTACGAGCAGTACTTC
CDR3aa: CANRGSYEQYF

j_gene: TRBJ1-1
v_gene: TRBV6-5
abundance: NA
d_gene: NA
CDR3nt: TGTGCCAGCACCTACATGAACACTGAAGCTTTCTTT
CDR3aa: CASTYMNTEAFF

j_gene: TRBJ1-3
v_gene: TRBV5-1
abundance: NA
d_gene: NA
CDR3nt: TGCGCCAGCAGCTGGTCACCTGACACAGGAAACACCATATATTTT
CDR3aa: CASSWSPDTGNTIYF

j_gene: TRBJ2-7
v_gene: TRBV5-6
abundance: NA
d_gene: NA
CDR3nt: TGTGCCAGCAGCTTGGGATGGTCCCTCCTCGGGCCCTACGAGCAGTACTTC
CDR3aa: CASSLGWSLLGPYEQYF

j_gene: TRBJ2-7
v_gene: TRBV14
abundance: NA
d_gene: NA
CDR3nt: TGTGCCAGCAGCCAAGATTGGGGGGAACAGTACTTC
CDR3aa: CASSQDWGEQYF

j_gene: TRBJ2-7
v_gene: TRBV5-1
abundance: few
d_gene: NA
CDR3nt: TGCGCCAGCAGCTCACCGGGACTCTACGAGCAGTACTTC
CDR3aa: CASSSPGLYEQYF

j_gene: TRBJ2-1
v_gene: TRBV6-5
abundance: NA
d_gene: NA
CDR3nt: TGTGCCAGCAGCTACTTTAGCGGTTACAATGAGCAGTTCTTC
CDR3aa: CASSYFSGYNEQFF

j_gene: TRBJ2-2
v_gene: TRBV28
abundance: NA
d_gene: NA
CDR3nt: TGTGCCAGCAGGGGAGGGGGGAGCGGTGCCGGGGAGCTGTTTTTT
CDR3aa: CASRGGGSGAGELFF

j_gene: TRBJ1-1
v_gene: TRBV7-3
abundance: NA
d_gene: TRBD1
CDR3nt: TGTGCCAGCAGCTTGACAGGGACCACTGAAGCTTTCTTT
CDR3aa: CASSLTGTTEAFF

j_gene: TRBJ2-5
v_gene: TRBV9
abundance: NA
d_gene: NA
CDR3nt: TGTGCCAGCAGCGCCCACCCCTTCGGGGACAAAGAGACCCAGTACTTC
CDR3aa: CASSAHPFGDKETQYF

j_gene: TRBJ2-5
v_gene: TRBV28
abundance: once
d_gene: NA
CDR3nt: TGTGCCAGCAGTTTTCACGGAGAAGAGACCCAGTACTTC
CDR3aa: CASSFHGEETQYF

j_gene: TRBJ2-7
v_gene: TRBV28
abundance: NA
d_gene: NA
CDR3nt: TGTGCCAGCAGTTTGGGGGGTTACGAGCAGTACTTC
CDR3aa: CASSLGGYEQYF

j_gene: TRBJ1-3
v_gene: TRBV7-9
abundance: NA
d_gene: NA
CDR3nt: TGTGCCAGCAGCTTAGGGGTAGGGTGGGGACGGTACTCTGGAAACACCATATATTTT
CDR3aa: CASSLGVGWGRYSGNTIYF

j_gene: TRBJ2-7
v_gene: TRBV5-6
abundance: NA
d_gene: NA
CDR3nt: TGTGCCAGCAGCTTGGCCACCGGAGTGCAGTACTTC
CDR3aa: CASSLATGVQYF

j_gene: TRBJ2-7
v_gene: TRBV19
abundance: NA
d_gene: TRBD2
CDR3nt: TGTGCCAGTAGTAAAAGCGGGAGAATTTACGAGCAGTACTTC
CDR3aa: CASSKSGRIYEQYF

j_gene: TRBJ1-2
v_gene: TRBV18
abundance: NA
d_gene: NA
CDR3nt: TGTGCCAGCTCACCACTTGGGCAGGGACAAGGAGGCTACACCTTC
CDR3aa: CASSPLGQGQGGYTF

j_gene: TRBJ1-5
v_gene: TRBV9
abundance: once
d_gene: TRBD1
CDR3nt: TGTGCCAGCAACAGGGGTGGTAGCAATCAGCCCCAGCATTTT
CDR3aa: CASNRGGSNQPQHF

j_gene: TRBJ1-1
v_gene: TRBV27
abundance: NA
d_gene: TRBD1
CDR3nt: TGTGCCAGCAGTAAAAGGACAGGCATGAACACTGAAGCTTTCTTT
CDR3aa: CASSKRTGMNTEAFF

j_gene: TRBJ2-3
v_gene: TRBV2
abundance: NA
d_gene: TRBD2
CDR3nt: TGTGCCAGCAGTGAAGGCGGGGAGGGTACGCAGTATTTT
CDR3aa: CASSEGGEGTQYF

j_gene: TRBJ2-3
v_gene: TRBV7-3
abundance: NA
d_gene: NA
CDR3nt: TGTGCCAGCAGCCGGGACAACGGGGAAACGCAGTATTTT
CDR3aa: CASSRDNGETQYF

j_gene: TRBJ2-2
v_gene: TRBV7-7
abundance: NA
d_gene: NA
CDR3nt: TGTGCCAGCAGCCCTAGGACAGATTCAGACACCGGGGAGCTGTTTTTT
CDR3aa: CASSPRTDSDTGELFF

j_gene: TRBJ2-1
v_gene: TRBV27
abundance: NA
d_gene: TRBD2
CDR3nt: TGTGCCAGCGGGGGGGGACACAATGAGCAGTTCTTC
CDR3aa: CASGGGHNEQFF

j_gene: TRBJ1-2
v_gene: TRBV29-1
abundance: NA
d_gene: TRBD1
CDR3nt: TGCAGCGTTGGGGGACAGGGGTTGGGCTACACCTTC
CDR3aa: CSVGGQGLGYTF

j_gene: TRBJ2-3
v_gene: TRBV11-3
abundance: NA
d_gene: NA
CDR3nt: TGTGCCAGCAGCTTAAGAGGACCTTCCACAGATACGCAGTATTTT
CDR3aa: CASSLRGPSTDTQYF

j_gene: TRBJ2-3
v_gene: TRBV7-9
abundance: NA
d_gene: NA
CDR3nt: TGTGCCAGCAGACAGCAGGGGGATACGCAGTATTTT
CDR3aa: CASRQQGDTQYF

j_gene: TRBJ2-1
v_gene: TRBV27
abundance: few
d_gene: TRBD2
CDR3nt: TGTGCCAGCAGTTTAAATTCCGGCAGTCTAGCGGGAGTACGTCAGTTCTTC
CDR3aa: CASSLNSGSLAGVRQFF

j_gene: TRBJ2-7
v_gene: TRBV27
abundance: few
d_gene: NA
CDR3nt: TGTGCCAGCAGTTTACGCAGGCTGAGCGAGCAGTACTTC
CDR3aa: CASSLRRLSEQYF

j_gene: TRBJ2-7
v_gene: TRBV6-5
abundance: NA
d_gene: NA
CDR3nt: TGTGCCAGCAGTTACTTGGACGGGTTCTCCTACGAGCAGTACTTC
CDR3aa: CASSYLDGFSYEQYF

j_gene: TRBJ2-1
v_gene: TRBV27
abundance: NA
d_gene: TRBD2
CDR3nt: TGTGCCAGCAGTCCCTGGGAGGCTAGCGGGCCCGGGGATATATGGAATGAGCAGTTCTTC
CDR3aa: CASSPWEASGPGDIWNEQFF

j_gene: TRBJ2-2
v_gene: TRBV19
abundance: NA
d_gene: TRBD2
CDR3nt: TGTGCCAGTAGTATAGCGAGCGGGAGCTGGAACACCGGGGAGCTGTTTTTT
CDR3aa: CASSIASGSWNTGELFF

j_gene: TRBJ2-1
v_gene: TRBV18
abundance: once
d_gene: NA
CDR3nt: TGTGCCAGCTCCCTTGGGGCAGACAATGAGCAGTTCTTC
CDR3aa: CASSLGADNEQFF

j_gene: TRBJ2-7
v_gene: TRBV6-5
abundance: few
d_gene: NA
CDR3nt: TGTGCCAGCAAATTCGATAGGAGACAACTCAGCGAGCAGTACTTC
CDR3aa: CASKFDRRQLSEQYF

j_gene: TRBJ2-7
v_gene: TRBV5-5
abundance: NA
d_gene: TRBD2
CDR3nt: TGTGCCAGCAGCTTGCTTCTCGGGCTAGCGGGAGAGTGGGGCTCCTACGAGCAGTACTTC
CDR3aa: CASSLLLGLAGEWGSYEQYF